This T cell receptor (beta chain) was captured in a study of PD-L1 blockade in urothelial cancer. At the level of the study: Dosed intravenously at 1,200 mg every 3 weeks, atezolizumab was initiated by patients at some point between 2012 and 2014. Blood analysis was done at 3 weeks (second dose) and 6 weeks after treatment began. T cells were recovered from blood samples at a median of around 140,000.

The CDR3 runs to 15 residues. Germline lookup yields CDR1 SNHLY and CDR2 FYNNEI. Trimming took 7 bases from V and 4 from J; bases not matched to a gene: 7. Study results and caveats: Durable-benefit patients expanded tumor-associated blood clones more at 3 weeks.

Measured with immunoSEQ multiplex PCR; TCRdb has only the in-frame clones, and not every one. The sample contains about 100,000 clones, about 89% of which appear only once. A note on this clone: Its antigen is as yet unknown.

The chain carries TRBV2 and TRBJ1-5; 10 bases align to TRBD1. The clonotype comes from an elderly woman with urothelial cancer. Specimen: PBMCs, collected around atezolizumab (anti-PD-L1) treatment. DNA of the CDR3: TGTGCCAGCACCCTATCGGGACAGGGGAATCAGCCCCAGCATTTT. Translated, it gives CASTLSGQGNQPQHF. The entire variable domain, with the rest obtained from reference TRBV2 and TRBJ1-5, is as follows: EPEVTQTPSHQVTQMGQEVILRCVPISNHLYFYWYRQILGQKVEFLVSFYNNEISEKSEIFDDQFSVERPDGSNFTLKIRSTKLEDSAMYFCASTLSGQGNQPQHFGDGTRLSIL.